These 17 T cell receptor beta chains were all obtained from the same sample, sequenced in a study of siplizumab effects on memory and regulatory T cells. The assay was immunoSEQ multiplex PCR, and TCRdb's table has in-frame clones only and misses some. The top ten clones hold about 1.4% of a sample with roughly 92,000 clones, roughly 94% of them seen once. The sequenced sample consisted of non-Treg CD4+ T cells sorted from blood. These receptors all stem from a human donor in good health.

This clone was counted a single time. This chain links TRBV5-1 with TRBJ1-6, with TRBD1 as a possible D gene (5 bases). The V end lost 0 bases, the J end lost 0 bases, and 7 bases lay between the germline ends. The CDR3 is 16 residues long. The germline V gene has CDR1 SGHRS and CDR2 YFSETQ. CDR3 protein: CASSLADSSYNSPLHF. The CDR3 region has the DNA TGCGCCAGCAGCTTGGCAGACAGCTCCTATAATTCACCCCTCCACTTT. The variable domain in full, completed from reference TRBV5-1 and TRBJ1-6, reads KAGVTQTPRYLIKTRGQQVTLSCSPISGHRSVSWYQQTPGQGLQFLFEYFSETQRNKGNFPGRFSGRQFSNSRSEMNVSTLELGDSALYLCASSLADSSYNSPLHFGNGTRLTVT.

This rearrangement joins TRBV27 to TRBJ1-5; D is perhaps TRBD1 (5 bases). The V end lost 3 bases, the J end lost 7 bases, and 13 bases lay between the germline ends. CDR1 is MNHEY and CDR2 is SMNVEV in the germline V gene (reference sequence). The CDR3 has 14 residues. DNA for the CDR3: TGTGCCAGCAGTTTGACAGTCGGTGGGCAGCCCCAGCATTTT. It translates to CASSLTVGGQPQHF.

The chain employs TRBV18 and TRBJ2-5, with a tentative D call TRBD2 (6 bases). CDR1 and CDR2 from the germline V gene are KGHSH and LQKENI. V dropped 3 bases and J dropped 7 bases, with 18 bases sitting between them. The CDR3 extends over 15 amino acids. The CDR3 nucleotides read TGTGCCAGCTCACCGAATCGGGAGCCCGGGGGGACCCAGTACTTC. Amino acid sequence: CASSPNREPGGTQYF.

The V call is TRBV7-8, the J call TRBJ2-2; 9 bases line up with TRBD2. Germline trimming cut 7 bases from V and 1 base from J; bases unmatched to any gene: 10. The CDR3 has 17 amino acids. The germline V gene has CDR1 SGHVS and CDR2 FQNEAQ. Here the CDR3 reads CASIGTKTSGNTGELFF. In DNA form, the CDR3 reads TGTGCCAGCATCGGGACTAAGACTAGCGGGAACACCGGGGAGCTGTTTTTT. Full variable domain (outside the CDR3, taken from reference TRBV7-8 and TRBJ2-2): GAGVSQSPRYKVAKRGQDVALRCDPISGHVSLFWYQQALGQGPEFLTYFQNEAQLDKSGLPSDRFFAERPEGSVSTLKIQRTQQEDSAVYLCASIGTKTSGNTGELFFGEGSRLTVL.

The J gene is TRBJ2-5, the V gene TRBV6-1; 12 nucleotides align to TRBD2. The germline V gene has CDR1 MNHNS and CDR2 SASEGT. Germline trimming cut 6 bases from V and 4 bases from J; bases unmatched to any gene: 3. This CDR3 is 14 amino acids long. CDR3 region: CASRLAGGGETQYF. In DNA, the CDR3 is TGTGCCAGCAGACTAGCGGGAGGAGGAGAGACCCAGTACTTC.

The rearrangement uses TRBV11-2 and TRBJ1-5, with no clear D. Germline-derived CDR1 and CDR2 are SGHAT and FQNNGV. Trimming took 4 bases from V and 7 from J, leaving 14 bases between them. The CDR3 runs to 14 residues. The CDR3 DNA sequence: TGTGCCAGCAGCTCGGGTGTGCTGGGGCAGCCCCAGCATTTT. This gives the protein CASSSGVLGQPQHF.

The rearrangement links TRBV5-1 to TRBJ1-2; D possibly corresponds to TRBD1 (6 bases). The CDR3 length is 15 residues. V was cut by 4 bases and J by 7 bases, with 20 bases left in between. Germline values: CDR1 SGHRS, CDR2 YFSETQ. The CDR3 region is CASSLLIQGESGYTF. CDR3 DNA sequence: TGCGCCAGCAGCCTTTTAATACAGGGAGAGAGTGGCTACACCTTC. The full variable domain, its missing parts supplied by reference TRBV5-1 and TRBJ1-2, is KAGVTQTPRYLIKTRGQQVTLSCSPISGHRSVSWYQQTPGQGLQFLFEYFSETQRNKGNFPGRFSGRQFSNSRSEMNVSTLELGDSALYLCASSLLIQGESGYTFGSGTRLTVV.

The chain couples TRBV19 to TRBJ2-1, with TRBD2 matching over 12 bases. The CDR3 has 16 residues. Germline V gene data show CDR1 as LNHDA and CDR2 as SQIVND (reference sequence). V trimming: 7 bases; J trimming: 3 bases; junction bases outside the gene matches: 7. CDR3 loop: CASTTPTSGSYNEQFF. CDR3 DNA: TGTGCCAGTACCACACCGACTAGCGGGAGCTACAATGAGCAGTTCTTC. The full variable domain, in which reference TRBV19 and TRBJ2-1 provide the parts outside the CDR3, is DGGITQSPKYLFRKEGQNVTLSCEQNLNHDAMYWYRQDPGQGLRLIYYSQIVNDFQKGDIAEGYSVSREKKESFPLTVTSAQKNPTAFYLCASTTPTSGSYNEQFFGPGTRLTVL.

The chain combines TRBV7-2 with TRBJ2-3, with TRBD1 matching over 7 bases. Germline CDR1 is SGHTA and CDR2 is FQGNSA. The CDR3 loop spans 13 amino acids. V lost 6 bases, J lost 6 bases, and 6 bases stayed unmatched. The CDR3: CASSGDRVDTQYF. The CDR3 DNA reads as TGTGCCAGCAGTGGCGACAGGGTGGATACGCAGTATTTT.

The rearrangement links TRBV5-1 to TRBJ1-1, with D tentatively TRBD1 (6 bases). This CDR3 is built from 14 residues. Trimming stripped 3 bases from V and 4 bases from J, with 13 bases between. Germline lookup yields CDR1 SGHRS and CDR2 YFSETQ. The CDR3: CASSSKPDSTEAFF. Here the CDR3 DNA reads TGCGCCAGCAGCTCCAAACCGGACAGCACTGAAGCTTTCTTT.

The CDR3 nucleotides read TGCGCCAGCAGCTTGGGGACTAGTTCCAATGAGCAGTTCTTC. Residues: CASSLGTSSNEQFF. The J gene is TRBJ2-1, the V gene TRBV5-1; 7 positions agree with TRBD2. This CDR3 comprises 14 residues. Looked up from germline, CDR1 is SGHRS and CDR2 is YFSETQ. Trimming cost V 0 bases and J 6 bases; bases outside gene matches: 3.

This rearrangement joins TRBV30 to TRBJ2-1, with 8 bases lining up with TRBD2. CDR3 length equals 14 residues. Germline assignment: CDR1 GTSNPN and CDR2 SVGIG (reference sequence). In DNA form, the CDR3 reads TGTGCTCGGACTAGCAGGCGAACGGAGAATGAGCAGTTCTTC. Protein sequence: CARTSRRTENEQFF.

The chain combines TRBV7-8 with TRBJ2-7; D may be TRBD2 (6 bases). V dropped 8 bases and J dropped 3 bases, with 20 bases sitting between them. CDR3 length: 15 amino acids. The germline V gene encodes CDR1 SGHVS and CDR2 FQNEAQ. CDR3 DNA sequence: TGTGCCAGCGCGGTGGACCTGGACTACCGCTACGAGCAGTACTTC. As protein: CASAVDLDYRYEQYF.

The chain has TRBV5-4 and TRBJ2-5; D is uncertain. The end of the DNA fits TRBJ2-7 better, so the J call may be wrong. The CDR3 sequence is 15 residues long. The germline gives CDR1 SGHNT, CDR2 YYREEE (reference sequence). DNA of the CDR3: TGTGCCAGCAGTCGTATACTGGACCCCTCCTACGAGCAGTACTTC. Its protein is CASSRILDPSYEQYF.

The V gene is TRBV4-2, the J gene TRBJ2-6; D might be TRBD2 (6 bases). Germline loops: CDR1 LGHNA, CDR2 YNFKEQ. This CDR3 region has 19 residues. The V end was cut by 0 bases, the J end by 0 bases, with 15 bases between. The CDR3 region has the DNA TGTGCCAGCAGCCAAGAGGGACGGGGGATCCACTCTGGGGCCAACGTCCTGACTTTC. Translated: CASSQEGRGIHSGANVLTF.

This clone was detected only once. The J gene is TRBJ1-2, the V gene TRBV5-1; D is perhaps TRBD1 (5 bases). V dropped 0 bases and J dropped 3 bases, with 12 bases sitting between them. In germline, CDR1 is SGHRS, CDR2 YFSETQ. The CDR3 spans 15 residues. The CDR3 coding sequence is TGCGCCAGCAGCTTGGGGCCAAGCAGGGACTATGGCTACACCTTC. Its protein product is CASSLGPSRDYGYTF.

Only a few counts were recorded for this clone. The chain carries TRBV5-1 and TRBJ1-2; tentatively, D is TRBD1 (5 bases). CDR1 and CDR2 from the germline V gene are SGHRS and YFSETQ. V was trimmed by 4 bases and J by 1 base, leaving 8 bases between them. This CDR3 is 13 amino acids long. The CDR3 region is CASSRDVNYGYTF. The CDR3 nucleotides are TGCGCCAGCAGCCGGGACGTTAACTATGGCTACACCTTC.